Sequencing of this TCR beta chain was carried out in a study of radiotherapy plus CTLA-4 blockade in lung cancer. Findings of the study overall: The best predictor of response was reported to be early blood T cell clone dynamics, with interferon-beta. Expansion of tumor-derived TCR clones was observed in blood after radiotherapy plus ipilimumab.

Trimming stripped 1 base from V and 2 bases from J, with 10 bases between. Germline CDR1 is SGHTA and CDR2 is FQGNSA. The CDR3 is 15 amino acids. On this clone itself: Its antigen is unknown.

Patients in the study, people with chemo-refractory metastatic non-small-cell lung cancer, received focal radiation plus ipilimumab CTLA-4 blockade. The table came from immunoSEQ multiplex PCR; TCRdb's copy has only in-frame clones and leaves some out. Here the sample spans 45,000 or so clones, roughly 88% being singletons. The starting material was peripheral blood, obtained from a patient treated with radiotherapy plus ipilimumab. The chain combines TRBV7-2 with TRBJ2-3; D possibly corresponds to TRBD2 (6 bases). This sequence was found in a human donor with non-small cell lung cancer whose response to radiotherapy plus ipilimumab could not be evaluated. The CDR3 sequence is CASSLGLVSTDTQYF. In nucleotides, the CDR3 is TGTGCCAGCAGCTTAGGACTAGTTTCCACAGATACGCAGTATTTT.